The present T cell receptor (beta chain) was sequenced within a study of blood T cell repertoires in COVID-19 (dated by TCRdb to between 2020 and 2021). A note on the overall study: Samples from collaborators originated in the United States, Italy and Spain and spanned both the acute and convalescent phases of COVID-19. The repertoires were made available in a free public database intended to serve as a resource for research on the immune response to SARS-CoV-2. Samples came from the ongoing ImmuneRACE study (first 160 participants) plus 1,254 subjects from 6 global collaborators. Where available, HLA class I and class II types were taken from metadata supplied by the sample provider and were not determined by assay-based typing. Subjects who had been exposed to COVID-19, were actively infected with it, or had recovered from it provided the deeply sampled blood TCRbeta repertoires that made up the dataset. The sample metadata nearly always contained a de-identified subject ID, COVID-19 status, age in years and sex. The prospective study material was composed of cDNA or gDNA derived from T cells, B-cell-depleted T cells, or PBMCs. Summary of the overall study and its limitations: How much clinical and demographic metadata was included differed by source and by participant, and the metadata was provided uncurated.

TCRbeta CDR3 regions were amplified from genomic DNA using the immunoSEQ Assay, a bias-controlled multiplex PCR. Per the authors' processing: The number of nucleated cells in each sample was estimated from the amplification of reference gene primers within the assay. Sequence reads were collapsed and filtered to measure the absolute abundance of every unique TCRbeta CDR3 rearrangement. For each sample, productive Simpson clonality was calculated as the square root of Simpson's diversity index over productive rearrangements. TCRdb mirrors the immuneACCESS table, restricted to in-frame sequences. Some clones are absent from its copies; in checked studies, under half trace to an unresolved V gene, and the reason for the others is unknown. V and J calls and clone size are copied from that table; D and trimming were computed from the DNA. A total of around 150,000 clones appear in this sample, around four fifths of them only once. The ten most abundant clones make up 6.2% of the sample.

The CDR3 starts with the cysteine, ends with the phenylalanine, and has 17 residues. The kept DNA is CDR3 alone, 51 bases in frame from the first base. Reading the germline V gene (reference sequence) gives CDR1 LNHDA and CDR2 SQIVND. V loses 6 bases, J loses 2 bases, and the germline ends lie 20 bases apart. This clone was detected ten times or more. This receptor's antigen is unknown. There are no base qualities to consult, and no much larger clone falls within one base. Participants in the prospective study were enrolled through a virtual design, were aged roughly 18 to 100 years, and lived in approximately 24 United States geographic areas. In the prospective study, cohorts were assigned on the basis of participant-reported clinical history obtained from a screening survey and a study questionnaire. For ImmuneRACE Cohort 3, a participant was defined as recovered based on two consecutive negative NP/OP PCR tests, clearance by a healthcare professional, or resolution of symptoms. In the prospective study, whole blood, serum and a nasopharyngeal or oropharyngeal swab were collected from each participant by mobile phlebotomists. Participants in the prospective study had the option to provide additional blood draws and questionnaires over a 2-month period. Before DNA extraction, blood samples from the prospective study were shipped at room temperature or frozen.

The receptor's source is a woman aged 40 to 50 who had recovered from COVID-19. The chain is assembled from TRBV19 and TRBJ1-5; the D region possibly corresponds to TRBD1 (6 bases align). The specimen was PBMCs or T cells enriched from blood (not recorded which). The nucleotide sequence is given as TGTGCCAGTAGGGATAGTGGGGGGGGCATTGGCAATCAGCCCCAGCATTTT. Its protein product is CASRDSGGGIGNQPQHF.